Detailed here is one TCR beta chain. This record belongs to a study of blood T cell repertoires in COVID-19. In the study overall: Sites across the United States, Italy and Spain contributed samples from acute and convalescent COVID-19.

V gave up 6 bases and J gave up 5 bases, with 11 bases separating them. CDR3 length: 12 residues. Germline CDR1 reads SGHRS; CDR2 reads YFSETQ. Original analysis: Scientists estimated how many nucleated cells there were by amplifying reference gene primers. TCRdb keeps only in-frame clones here, not all; method: immunoSEQ multiplex PCR. V and J calls plus clone size are reproduced from that table; the DNA served to infer D and trimming. Of 250,000 or so clones in the sample, approximately 88% were seen once. Adults between about 18 and 89 years of age took part from fewer than 30 US areas. Exposed study participants had met a COVID-19 case within 2 weeks before entry.

The material sequenced was PBMCs or T cells enriched from blood (not recorded which). The chain links TRBV5-1 to TRBJ2-5, with unresolved D. The clonotype comes from a woman in her thirties or forties who had been exposed to COVID-19. As DNA, the CDR3 is TGCGCCAGCACTACGGGTTGGGAGACCCAGTACTTC. Translating gives CASTTGWETQYF. Complete variable domain (other parts from reference TRBV5-1 and TRBJ2-5): KAGVTQTPRYLIKTRGQQVTLSCSPISGHRSVSWYQQTPGQGLQFLFEYFSETQRNKGNFPGRFSGRQFSNSRSEMNVSTLELGDSALYLCASTTGWETQYFGPGTRLLVL.